This T cell receptor (beta chain) comes out of a study of liver allograft versus peripheral blood T cells. About the study: T cell receptor repertoires in transplanted livers were compared with those in recipients' peripheral blood.

The study's findings and limits: Liver allograft repertoires of T cell receptors reportedly diverged from peripheral blood repertoires.

MiXCR was run by TCRdb on the reads, yielding one entry per CDR3 protein. The sample has approximately 9,000 distinct CDR3 sequences, 19% seen once. This clonotype was recorded a few times. What it binds is unknown. This TCR derives from a human patient who had a liver transplant. Some T cells may have originated in the graft donor.

The CDR3 sequence: CASTPSRTLYGYTF. Written as DNA, the CDR3 is TGTGCCAGCACTCCCTCCCGGACCCTCTATGGCTACACCTTC. The gene calls are TRBV2 and TRBJ1-2; D is undetermined. Per germline, CDR1 SNHLY and CDR2 FYNNEI. Deletions cut 7 bases from V and 4 bases from J, with 16 bases between. CDR3 length: 14 amino acids.